Each of the 11 T cell receptor beta chains below was sequenced from the same sample in a study of OX40 agonist ivuxolimab in advanced cancers. Assay used: immunoSEQ multiplex PCR; TCRdb lists only in-frame clones, some missing. The sample shows approximately 82,000 clones, 94% of them seen only once. Sequenced here: CD4+ or CD8+ T cells sorted from blood, sampled in a trial of the OX40 agonist ivuxolimab. Receptor source: an adult with an advanced solid tumor such as melanoma, head and neck, liver or kidney cancer.

The CDR3 reads CASSLALGLAGGPREQYF. The CDR3 bases are TGTGCCAGCAGCTTAGCTCTGGGACTAGCGGGGGGGCCCAGGGAGCAGTACTTC. The V call is TRBV7-2, the J call TRBJ2-7; 16 nucleotides agree with TRBD2. The V gene's germline CDR1 is SGHTA and CDR2 FQGNSA. Trimming removed 0 bases from V and 7 bases from J; junction bases left unmatched: 9. This CDR3 has 18 amino acids.

The chain recombines TRBV5-8 with TRBJ2-1; D remains unclear. CDR3 length: 14 amino acids. Germline CDR1 SGHTS, CDR2 YDEGEE. V was shortened by 9 bases and J by 2 bases, with 15 bases between the two germline ends. The chain's CDR3 is CAKSDRTTYNEQFF. The CDR3 coding sequence is TGTGCCAAATCTGACCGAACCACCTACAATGAGCAGTTCTTC.

The CDR3, as DNA: TGTGCCAGTACCTTGGACAGGGAGTTAGATACGCAGTATTTT. Protein sequence: CASTLDRELDTQYF. The J gene is TRBJ2-3, the V gene TRBV19; 8 nucleotides align to TRBD1. The CDR3 totals 14 residues. After removal of 7 bases from V and 5 bases from J, the junction contained 8 bases not matched to a gene. From germline, CDR1 is LNHDA and CDR2 SQIVND (reference sequence). The whole variable domain, filled in from reference TRBV19 and TRBJ2-3, reads DGGITQSPKYLFRKEGQNVTLSCEQNLNHDAMYWYRQDPGQGLRLIYYSQIVNDFQKGDIAEGYSVSREKKESFPLTVTSAQKNPTAFYLCASTLDRELDTQYFGPGTRLTVL.

This chain connects TRBV21-1 to TRBJ2-7; the D call of TRBD2 is as the table states it, not checked on the DNA. TRBV21-1 is deemed a pseudogene. The CDR3 has 15 residues. The chain's CDR3 is CASSKGTSGTYEQYF. The CDR3 DNA reads TGTGCCAGCAGCAAAGGCACTAGCGGAACCTACGAGCAGTACTTC.

The rearrangement joins TRBV7-2 to TRBJ2-7, with 8 bases aligning to TRBD1. CDR1 and CDR2 (germline): SGHTA, FQGNSA. The CDR3 loop spans 16 amino acids. The V and J ends lost 3 bases and 4 bases, in that order; junction bases with no gene match: 11. The CDR3 is CASSLQTGGRKYEQYF. Here the CDR3 DNA reads TGTGCCAGCAGCTTGCAAACAGGGGGGAGGAAATACGAGCAGTACTTC. Full variable domain (outside the CDR3, taken from reference TRBV7-2 and TRBJ2-7): GAGVSQSPSNKVTEKGKDVELRCDPISGHTALYWYRQSLGQGLEFLIYFQGNSAPDKSGLPSDRFSAERTGGSVSTLTIQRTQQEDSAVYLCASSLQTGGRKYEQYFGPGTRLTVT.

This chain links TRBV4-3 with TRBJ2-7, with D perhaps TRBD1 (6 bases). Trimming stripped 2 bases from V and 5 bases from J, with 13 bases between. The CDR3 sequence is 14 residues long. The V gene's germline CDR1 is LGHNA and CDR2 YSLEER. This CDR3 reads CASSQHRAKHEQYF. The CDR3 DNA reads TGCGCCAGCAGCCAACACAGGGCGAAACACGAGCAGTACTTC.

J is TRBJ1-2 and V is TRBV27, with 8 bases lining up with TRBD1. Looked up from germline, CDR1 is MNHEY and CDR2 is SMNVEV (reference sequence). The CDR3 is made up of 15 amino acids. V shed 6 bases, J shed 3 bases, and the junction held 9 bases outside the gene matches. CDR3: CASSAIRGHDYGYTF. CDR3 DNA: TGTGCCAGCAGCGCCATCAGGGGGCACGACTATGGCTACACCTTC.

This chain connects TRBV27 to TRBJ2-3, with 10 bases identical to TRBD2. The CDR3 has 17 amino acids. Trimming removed 3 bases from V and 4 bases from J; junction bases left unmatched: 10. Germline V gene sequence: CDR1 MNHEY, CDR2 SMNVEV (reference sequence). CDR3 nucleotide sequence: TGTGCCAGCAGTTTCTCCACGACTAGCGGGTGGGCAGATACGCAGTATTTT. It yields the protein CASSFSTTSGWADTQYF.

This clone is a singleton in its sample. The chain is built from TRBV4-3 and TRBJ1-2, with 7 nucleotides matching TRBD1. Germline V gene sequence: CDR1 LGHNA, CDR2 YSLEER. V shed 0 bases, J shed 0 bases, and the junction held 7 bases outside the gene matches. This CDR3 region has 17 residues. This chain's CDR3 is CASSQDRGAPSNYGYTF. DNA of the CDR3: TGCGCCAGCAGCCAAGACAGGGGGGCCCCTTCTAACTATGGCTACACCTTC.

This chain joins TRBV7-9 and TRBJ1-6; D is possibly TRBD1 (5 bases). V dropped 0 bases and J dropped 4 bases, with 13 bases sitting between them. The CDR3 is made up of 17 amino acids. Germline V gene sequence: CDR1 SEHNR, CDR2 FQNEAQ (reference sequence). This chain's CDR3 is CASSLAGQGGYNSPLHF. In DNA form, the CDR3 reads TGTGCCAGCAGCTTAGCAGGCCAGGGAGGTTATAATTCACCCCTCCACTTT.

V usage is TRBV18 and J usage is TRBJ2-5; no clear D gene. Trimming removed 5 bases at V and 5 bases at J, with 27 bases between. From germline, CDR1 is KGHSH and CDR2 LQKENI. The CDR3 runs to 18 residues. This chain's CDR3 is CASSSPPYDNSRRETQYF. The CDR3 DNA is TGTGCCAGCTCATCCCCACCCTATGACAATTCCCGTCGGGAGACCCAGTACTTC.